A single T cell receptor (beta chain) is shown here with its context. What it binds is unknown. The data were taken from a study of T cell responses to AZD1222 COVID-19 vaccine. This CDR3 is 12 amino acids long. V was trimmed by 1 base and J by 5 bases, leaving 4 bases between them. In germline, CDR1 is SGHTS, CDR2 YDEGEE. Study-level findings and limits: Only a handful of individuals given AZD1222 were seropositive at baseline.

Generated by immunoSEQ multiplex PCR, the TCRdb table keeps only in-frame clones and is missing some. Here the sample spans about 150,000 clones, 90% being singletons. The TCR comes from an adult in good health. The sample consisted of peripheral blood, taken on day 0 of AZD1222 vaccination. J is TRBJ1-3 and V is TRBV5-8; D remains unclear. CDR3 sequence: CASSLWRNTIYF. CDR3 in DNA: TGTGCCAGCAGCTTGTGGCGAAACACCATATATTTT.